This paragraph reports one T cell receptor (beta chain). Its specificity is unknown. The read ends 3 residues shy of where the CDR3 ends; the end is completed using the germline J gene. Sequenced by immunoSEQ multiplex PCR; TCRdb stores in-frame clones only, minus some. The sample table includes roughly 22,000 clones. The CDR3 runs 13 residues. Germline CDR1 GTSNPN, CDR2 SVGIG (reference sequence). The record originates from a study of T cells in women clearing cervical HPV infection. Overall study context: Control women cleared a single incident HPV16 infection within 12 months. Controls gave blood once infection was undetectable; cases at lesion identification. Study-level findings and limits: Controls had more TRBV6-7 (around 0.15%) than cases (roughly 0.11%).

The gene calls are TRBV30 and TRBJ1-2, with a tentative D call TRBD1 (5 bases). This TCR derives from a woman aged 18 to 75 with a cervical HPV16 infection that either progressed to CIN3+ or cleared (not recorded which). The sample consisted of blood buffy coat. CDR3 bases read: TGTGCCTGGAGCCTCGGGGGGACCGAAACC. It codes for CAWSLGGTET. The entire CDR3 reads CAWSLGGTETYTF.